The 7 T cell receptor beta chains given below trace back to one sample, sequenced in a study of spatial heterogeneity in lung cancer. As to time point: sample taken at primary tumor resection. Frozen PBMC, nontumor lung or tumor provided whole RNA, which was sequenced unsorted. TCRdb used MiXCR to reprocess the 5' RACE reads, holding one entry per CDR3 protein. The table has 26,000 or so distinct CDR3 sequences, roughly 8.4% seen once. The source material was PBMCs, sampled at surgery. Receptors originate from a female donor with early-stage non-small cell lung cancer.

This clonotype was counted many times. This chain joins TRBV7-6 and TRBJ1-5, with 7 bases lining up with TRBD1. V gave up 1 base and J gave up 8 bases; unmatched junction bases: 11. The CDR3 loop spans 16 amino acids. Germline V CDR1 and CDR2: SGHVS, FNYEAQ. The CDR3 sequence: CASSLGAGGELKPQHF. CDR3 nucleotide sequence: TGTGCCAGCAGCTTAGGGGCAGGGGGAGAGTTGAAGCCCCAGCATTTT.

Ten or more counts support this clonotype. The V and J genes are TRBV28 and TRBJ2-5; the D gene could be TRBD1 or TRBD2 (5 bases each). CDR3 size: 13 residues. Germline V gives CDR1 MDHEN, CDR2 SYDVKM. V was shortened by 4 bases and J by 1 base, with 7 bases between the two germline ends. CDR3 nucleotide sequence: TGTGCCAGCAGTTCCGGGGCCCAAGAGACCCAGTACTTC. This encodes CASSSGAQETQYF.

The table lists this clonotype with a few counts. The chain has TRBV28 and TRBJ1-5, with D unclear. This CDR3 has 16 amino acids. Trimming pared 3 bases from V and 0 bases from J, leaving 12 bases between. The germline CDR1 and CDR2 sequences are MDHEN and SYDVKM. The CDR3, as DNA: TGTGCCAGCAGTTTTGGCGGGAAACATAGCAATCAGCCCCAGCATTTT. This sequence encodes CASSFGGKHSNQPQHF. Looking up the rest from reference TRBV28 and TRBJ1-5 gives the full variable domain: DVKVTQSSRYLVKRTGEKVFLECVQDMDHENMFWYRQDPGLGLRLIYFSYDVKMKEKGDIPEGYSVSREKKERFSLILESASTNQTSMYLCASSFGGKHSNQPQHFGDGTRLSIL.

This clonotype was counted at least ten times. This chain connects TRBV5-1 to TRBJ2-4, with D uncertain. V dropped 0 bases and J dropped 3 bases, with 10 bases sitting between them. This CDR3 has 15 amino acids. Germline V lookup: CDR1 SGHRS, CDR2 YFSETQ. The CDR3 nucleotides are TGCGCCAGCAGCTTGGACCATCCCAGCAAAAACATTCAGTACTTC. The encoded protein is CASSLDHPSKNIQYF.

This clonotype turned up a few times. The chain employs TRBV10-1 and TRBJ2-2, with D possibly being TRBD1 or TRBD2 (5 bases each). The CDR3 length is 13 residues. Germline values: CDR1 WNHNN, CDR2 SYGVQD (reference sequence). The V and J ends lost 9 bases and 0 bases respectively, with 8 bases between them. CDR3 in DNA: TGCGCCAGTGGGACGGCGAACACCGGGGAGCTGTTTTTT. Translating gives CASGTANTGELFF.

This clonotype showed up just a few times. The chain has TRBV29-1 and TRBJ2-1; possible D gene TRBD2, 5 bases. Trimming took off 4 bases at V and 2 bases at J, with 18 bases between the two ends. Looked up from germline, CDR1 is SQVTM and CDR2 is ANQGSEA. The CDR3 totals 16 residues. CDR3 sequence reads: CSVGRRVLAPYNEQFF. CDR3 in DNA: TGCAGCGTTGGGCGAAGGGTGCTAGCTCCCTACAATGAGCAGTTCTTC.

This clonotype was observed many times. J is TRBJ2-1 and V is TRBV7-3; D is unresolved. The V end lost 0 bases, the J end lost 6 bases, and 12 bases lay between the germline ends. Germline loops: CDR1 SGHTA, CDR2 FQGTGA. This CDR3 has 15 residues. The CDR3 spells CASSLTADPFNEQFF. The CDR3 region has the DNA TGTGCCAGCAGCTTAACGGCGGACCCATTCAATGAGCAGTTCTTC. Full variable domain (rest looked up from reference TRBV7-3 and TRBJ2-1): GAGVSQTPSNKVTEKGKYVELRCDPISGHTALYWYRQSLGQGPEFLIYFQGTGAADDSGLPNDRFFAVRPEGSVSTLKIQRTERGDSAVYLCASSLTADPFNEQFFGPGTRLTVL.